What follows is one T cell receptor (beta chain) and its context. Antigen specificity is unknown. Its ends do not fully match the called genes, so a read error is possible. This sample's RNA came from whole unsorted tissue. TCRbeta libraries were built with three rounds of nested PCR, modified from ARM-PCR. From the multiplex PCR reads, TCRdb called clonotypes with MiXCR, one entry per CDR3 protein. The data contain about 75,000 distinct CDR3 sequences, over 75% of them singletons. The CDR3 length is 13 residues. CDR1 ENHRY and CDR2 SYGVKD come from the germline V gene. The sample belongs to a study of tumor and adjacent non-tumor tissue in lung cancer. Study-wide background: Histology: eleven to twelve adenocarcinoma, a couple of squamous cell carcinoma, 1 small cell lung cancer. General study findings and limits: Higher tumor TCR diversity was associated with shorter survival.

This clonotype was sampled from a woman aged 50 to 65 with non-small cell lung cancer. Specimen: lung tumor tissue. The chain recombines TRBV10-3 with TRBJ2-1; weak D call: TRBD1 (6 bases). CDR3 sequence reads: CGIEDQGTIQRFF. CDR3 DNA: TGTGGCATCGAGGACCAGGGGACGATCCAGAGGTTCTTC.